This T cell receptor (beta chain) originates from a study of blood T cells in healthy people across ages. Study-level results: Naive CD4+ cells and diversity were both higher in long-lived donors than in aged donors. Age brought a roughly linear fall in TCR beta diversity measured per million T cells.

V lost 6 bases to trimming and J lost 5 bases, with 15 bases between them. Germline lookup yields CDR1 SGHRS and CDR2 YFSETQ. This CDR3 is 14 amino acids long. This clonotype has a count of ten or more. Its antigen is still unknown. Primed by a sample-barcoded 5' primer and a J-beta primer mix, a second PCR proceeded for about 6 to 12 cycles. The template-switch adaptor, which had 12 random nucleotides, put a tag on each cDNA molecule. Using its own MiXCR run on the 5' RACE reads, TCRdb lists one record per CDR3 protein. The table shows 550,000 to 800,000 distinct CDR3 sequences, with around 32% occurring only once.

The chain recombines TRBV5-1 with TRBJ2-1, with D perhaps TRBD1 (6 bases). Source material: blood. This receptor was obtained from a woman older than 75 in good health. As DNA, the CDR3 is TGCGCCAGCAAGCTGGCAGGGGTCCACAATGAGCAGTTCTTC. Translated, it gives CASKLAGVHNEQFF. Complete variable domain (other parts from reference TRBV5-1 and TRBJ2-1): KAGVTQTPRYLIKTRGQQVTLSCSPISGHRSVSWYQQTPGQGLQFLFEYFSETQRNKGNFPGRFSGRQFSNSRSEMNVSTLELGDSALYLCASKLAGVHNEQFFGPGTRLTVL.